These 21 T cell receptor beta chains share one sample of origin, sequenced in a study of T cells after yellow fever vaccination. TCRdb re-analysed the 5' RACE reads in MiXCR, keeping a single row per CDR3 protein. The data hold fewer than 350,000 distinct CDR3 sequences, with 8.5% to 9% observed a single time. The sequences come from PBMCs, collected on the day of the first yellow fever vaccination. The receptors derive from a man between 18 and 29 years old who received the YFV17D yellow fever vaccine.

This clonotype showed up just once. This rearrangement joins TRBV4-2 to TRBJ1-5; D may be TRBD1 (5 bases). The germline V gene encodes CDR1 LGHNA and CDR2 YNFKEQ. The ends were cut back, 4 bases at V and 6 bases at J, with 16 bases in the middle. CDR3 length equals 15 residues. The CDR3 sequence is CASSPSGGESQPQHF. CDR3 coding DNA: TGTGCCAGCAGCCCCTCCGGGGGGGAGAGTCAGCCCCAGCATTTT.

This sequence joins TRBV28 and TRBJ2-7, with D tentatively TRBD1 (5 bases). The CDR3 contains 14 residues. CDR1 is MDHEN, CDR2 SYDVKM, per germline. V dropped 5 bases and J dropped 4 bases, with 15 bases sitting between them. The CDR3 DNA reads TGTGCCAGCAGTCAGACAGCTGCCGAATACGAGCAGTACGTC. This sequence encodes CASSQTAAEYEQYV.

The chain joins TRBV7-9 to TRBJ1-2; D not resolved. The CDR3 covers 15 residues. Germline V lookup: CDR1 SEHNR, CDR2 FQNEAQ (reference sequence). Trimming left V 2 bases short and J 0 bases short, with 10 bases between. In DNA, the CDR3 is TGTGCCAGCAGCTTATCGATGGGAACTAACTATGGCTACACCTTC. It translates to CASSLSMGTNYGYTF.

This clonotype is medium-sized. This rearrangement joins TRBV28 to TRBJ2-5, with a possible D match to TRBD1 (6 bases). CDR3 length equals 13 residues. V was shortened by 6 bases and J by 3 bases, with 11 bases between the two germline ends. Germline-derived CDR1 and CDR2 are MDHEN and SYDVKM. CDR3 loop: CASRPQGKETQYF. In nucleotides, the CDR3 is TGTGCCAGCAGGCCACAGGGAAAAGAGACCCAGTACTTC.

This rearrangement joins TRBV6-4 to TRBJ2-7, with unresolved D. The germline V and J ends were trimmed by 8 bases and 3 bases, with 11 bases remaining between them. This CDR3 has 12 residues. Germline V gene data show CDR1 as MRHNA and CDR2 as SNTAGT. Written as DNA, the CDR3 is TGTGCCAGCTATGGGCCCATCTACGAGCAGTACGTC. Encoded protein: CASYGPIYEQYV.

This clonotype came up a few times. This rearrangement joins TRBV2 to TRBJ1-1; 9 positions match TRBD1. After removal of 5 bases from V and 6 bases from J, the junction contained 7 bases not matched to a gene. Germline CDR1 reads SNHLY; CDR2 reads FYNNEI. The CDR3 extends over 14 amino acids. The CDR3 DNA reads TGTGCCAGCAGTAAAGGACAGGGGACCTCTGAAGCTTTCTTT. It specifies CASSKGQGTSEAFF.

This rearrangement joins TRBV5-1 to TRBJ1-4; 9 bases match TRBD1. With 0 bases clipped from V and 8 bases from J, the junction kept 5 bases outside the gene matches. Germline CDR1 SGHRS, CDR2 YFSETQ. The CDR3 consists of 15 residues. CDR3 amino acids: CASSLGDRDGEKLFF. DNA of the CDR3: TGCGCCAGCAGCTTGGGGGACAGGGACGGCGAAAAACTGTTTTTT.

In this sample, this clonotype turned up a few times. The DNA of the CDR3 is TGTGCCAGCAGCCTACGGGGAGGTTGGCAAGAGACCCAGTACTTC. The encoded protein is CASSLRGGWQETQYF. The V and J genes are TRBV27 and TRBJ2-5; D is perhaps TRBD2 (6 bases). The V gene lost 6 bases and the J gene lost 2 bases, with 16 bases spanning the gap. Germline CDR1 is MNHEY and CDR2 is SMNVEV (reference sequence). The length of the CDR3 is 15 residues.

The chain couples TRBV10-3 to TRBJ1-2; 7 bases map to TRBD1. After removal of 6 bases from V and 5 bases from J, the junction contained 12 bases not matched to a gene. Germline CDR1 and CDR2: ENHRY and SYGVKD. The CDR3 is 15 amino acids. CDR3 bases: TGTGCCATCAGGGACTATACAGGGGAGCAGTATGGCTACACCTTC. It encodes CAIRDYTGEQYGYTF.

This sequence joins TRBV9 and TRBJ2-7; 9 bases align to TRBD1. There are 14 residues in the CDR3. The germline V gene encodes CDR1 SGDLS and CDR2 YYNGEE. Trimming took 4 bases from V and 6 from J; bases not matched to a gene: 8. CDR3 region: CASSTRTGDGEQYF. The DNA for the CDR3 is TGTGCCAGCAGCACCCGGACAGGGGACGGCGAGCAGTACTTC.

The V gene is TRBV7-9, the J gene TRBJ2-1; D may be TRBD2 (6 bases). The CDR3 spans 14 residues. V shed 5 bases and J shed 8 bases, with 16 bases lying between them. Germline assignment: CDR1 SEHNR and CDR2 FQNEAQ (reference sequence). The DNA for the CDR3 is TGTGCCAGCAGCCACCTCCGGGAGAGAGATGAGCAGTTCTTC. Translation: CASSHLRERDEQFF.

This clonotype was seen only a few times. The chain recombines TRBV6-5 with TRBJ2-2; the D gene could be TRBD1 or TRBD2 (7 bases each). V lost 5 bases, J lost 4 bases, and 20 bases lay in between. The CDR3 extends over 17 amino acids. The V gene's germline CDR1 is MNHEY and CDR2 SVGAGI. CDR3 DNA: TGTGCCAGCAGTCGTATAAGACAGGGCGGGAGCACCGGGGAGCTGTTTTTT. This sequence encodes CASSRIRQGGSTGELFF.

This sequence joins TRBV5-4 and TRBJ2-1; 12 nucleotides match TRBD1. From germline, CDR1 is SGHNT and CDR2 YYREEE (reference sequence). J was trimmed by 9 bases and V by 0 bases; bases with no gene match: 4. The CDR3 extends over 15 amino acids. The DNA of the CDR3 is TGTGCCAGCAGCTTGGGGGGACAGGGGGCTGGTGAGCAGTTCTTC. The encoded protein is CASSLGGQGAGEQFF.

This clonotype has more than one count but fewer than ten. V is TRBV11-2 and J is TRBJ2-5; the match to TRBD2 covers 9 bases. CDR1 and CDR2 (germline): SGHAT, FQNNGV. V shed 5 bases, J shed 2 bases, and the junction held 15 bases outside the gene matches. The CDR3 is 18 residues long. The CDR3 here is CASSLEGGASGAQETQYF. CDR3 nucleotides: TGTGCCAGCAGCCTCGAAGGGGGAGCTAGCGGGGCTCAAGAGACCCAGTACTTC.

The rearrangement links TRBV7-8 to TRBJ1-2, with D perhaps matching TRBD1 (5 bases). Germline CDR1 SGHVS, CDR2 FQNEAQ. V was trimmed by 3 bases and J by 1 base, leaving 15 bases between them. The CDR3 runs to 16 residues. The CDR3, as DNA: TGTGCCAGCAGCTTGGGGGGAAGCTCGAGTAACTATGGCTACACCTTC. It specifies CASSLGGSSSNYGYTF.

This clonotype was recorded many times. V usage is TRBV7-6 and J usage is TRBJ2-7, with 9 nucleotides matching TRBD1. Germline V gene sequence: CDR1 SGHVS, CDR2 FNYEAQ. The CDR3 contains 15 residues. V dropped 3 bases and J dropped 5; count of bases not matched to a gene: 8. The CDR3 DNA reads TGTGCCAGCAGCTTGACGGACAGGGGTTTTAACGAGCAGTACTTC. Its protein is CASSLTDRGFNEQYF.

The rearrangement uses TRBV4-3 and TRBJ1-1, with a weak D call TRBD1 (5 bases). The ends were cut back, 0 bases at V and 5 bases at J, with 13 bases in the middle. CDR3 length: 15 residues. Germline-derived CDR1 and CDR2 are LGHNA and YSLEER. CDR3 DNA: TGCGCCAGCAGCCAAGATATGAACAGGATAACTGAAGCTTTCTTT. Its protein is CASSQDMNRITEAFF.

V gene TRBV12-3 or TRBV12-4 combines with J gene TRBJ2-7; the D is unclear. This CDR3 region has 13 residues. The V gene lost 3 bases and the J gene lost 1 base, with 7 bases spanning the gap. The DNA for the CDR3 is TGTGCCAGCAGTTTCCAGGAGTCCTACGAGCAGTACGTC. Residues: CASSFQESYEQYV.

The chain is built from TRBV29-1 and TRBJ1-2; D call uncertain. The CDR3 length is 13 residues. In germline, CDR1 is SQVTM, CDR2 ANQGSEA. V was pared by 4 bases and J by 7 bases, with 16 bases between. The CDR3 region is CSVGSGNRLGYTF. CDR3 DNA sequence: TGCAGCGTTGGATCCGGGAATCGGCTTGGCTACACCTTC.

This clonotype has ten or more counts. The V gene is TRBV7-2, the J gene TRBJ1-6; 8 nucleotides align to TRBD1. This CDR3 spans 15 amino acids. CDR1 is SGHTA and CDR2 is FQGNSA in the germline V gene. The V and J ends lost 5 bases and 10 bases, in that order; junction bases with no gene match: 10. The CDR3, as DNA: TGTGCCAGCAGCGGGGGCGGACAGGGCAGATCACCCCTCCACTTT. It translates to CASSGGGQGRSPLHF.

This clonotype was detected only a few times. The V call is TRBV29-1, the J call TRBJ2-1; D might be TRBD2 (6 bases). This CDR3 contains 13 residues. Germline V gene sequence: CDR1 SQVTM, CDR2 ANQGSEA. V was shortened by 1 base and J by 12 bases, with 16 bases between the two germline ends. The CDR3 reads CSVEGSTSPGQFF. The CDR3 region has the DNA TGCAGCGTTGAAGGGTCAACTAGCCCGGGGCAGTTCTTC.